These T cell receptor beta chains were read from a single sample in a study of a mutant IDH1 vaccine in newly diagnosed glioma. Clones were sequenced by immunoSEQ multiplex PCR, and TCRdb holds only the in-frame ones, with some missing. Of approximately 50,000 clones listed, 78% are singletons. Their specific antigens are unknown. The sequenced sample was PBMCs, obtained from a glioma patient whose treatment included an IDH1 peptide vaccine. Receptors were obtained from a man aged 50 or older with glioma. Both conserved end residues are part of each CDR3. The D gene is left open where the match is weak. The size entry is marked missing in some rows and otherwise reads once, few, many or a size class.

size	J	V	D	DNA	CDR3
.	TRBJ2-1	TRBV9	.	TGTGCCAGCAGCCCCTCAGGCTCGAGCTCCTACAATGAGCAGTTCTTC	CASSPSGSSSYNEQFF
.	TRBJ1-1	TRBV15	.	TGTGCCACCAGCAGAGACGGACGGGGGGTAACTGAAGCTTTCTTT	CATSRDGRGVTEAFF
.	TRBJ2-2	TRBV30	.	TGTGCCTGGAGTGTACAGGGTGGTACCGGGGAGCTGTTTTTT	CAWSVQGGTGELFF
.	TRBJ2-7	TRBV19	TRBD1	TGTGCCAGTACCGACAGGGCTGGGGACTACGAGCAGTACTTC	CASTDRAGDYEQYF
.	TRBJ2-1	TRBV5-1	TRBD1	TGCGCCAGCAGCTTGGATCGGACAGGGGTGGAAGAGAGCTCCTACAATGAGCAGTTCTTC	CASSLDRTGVEESSYNEQFF
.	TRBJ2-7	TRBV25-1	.	TGTGCCAGCAGTGCTAACAGCTACGAGCAGTACTTC	CASSANSYEQYF
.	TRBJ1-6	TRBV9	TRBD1	TGTGCCAGCAGCGTAGAAGGCAGGGGGAATTCACCCCTCCACTTT	CASSVEGRGNSPLHF
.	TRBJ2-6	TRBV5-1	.	TGCGCTAGCAGCTTGGCGGGGGCCAACGTCCTGACTTTC	CASSLAGANVLTF
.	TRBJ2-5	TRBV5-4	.	TGTGCCAGCAGCTTGGGACAGCCAAAAGAGACCCAGTACTTC	CASSLGQPKETQYF
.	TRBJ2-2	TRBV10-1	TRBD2	TGCGCCAGCAGTGACCGGGGGGGAACCGGGGAGCTGTTTTTT	CASSDRGGTGELFF
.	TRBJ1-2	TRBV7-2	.	TGTGCCAGCAGCTTAAGCAGGGGTGGGGGCTACACCTTC	CASSLSRGGGYTF
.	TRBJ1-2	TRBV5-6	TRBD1	TGTGCCAGCAGCAACAACGACAGGGAAAACTATGGCTACACCTTC	CASSNNDRENYGYTF
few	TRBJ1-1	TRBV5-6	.	TGTGCCAGCAGCTTGGAAGGGGCAGCTTTCTTT	CASSLEGAAFF
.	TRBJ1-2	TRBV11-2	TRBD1	TGTGCCAGCAGCTTAACTCAGGGGGCCTACTATGGCTACACCTTC	CASSLTQGAYYGYTF
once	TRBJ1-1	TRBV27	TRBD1	TGTGCCAGCAGTTCCGCCGACAGGGGGAACACTGAAGCTTTCTTT	CASSSADRGNTEAFF
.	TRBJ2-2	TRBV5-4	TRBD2	TGTGCCAGCAGCTGGGGACTAGCGGGGGCCGGGGGCACCGGGGAGCTGTTTTTT	CASSWGLAGAGGTGELFF
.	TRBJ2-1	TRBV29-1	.	TGCAGCGTCGCCGGGACAACTTTCCGATTCTTC	CSVAGTTFRFF
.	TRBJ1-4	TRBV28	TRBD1	TGTGCCAGCAGTTTACTAGGACAGGGGTCTGAAAAACTGTTTTTT	CASSLLGQGSEKLFF
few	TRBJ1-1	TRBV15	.	TGTGCCACCAGCAGAGGAGGAAACACTGAAGCTTTCTTT	CATSRGGNTEAFF
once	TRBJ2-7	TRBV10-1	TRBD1	TGCGCCAGCAGCAGGGACAGCTCCTACGAGCAGTACTTC	CASSRDSSYEQYF
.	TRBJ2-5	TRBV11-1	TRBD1	TGTGCCAGCAGCCGTACAGGGGTCGGAGAGACCCAGTACTTC	CASSRTGVGETQYF
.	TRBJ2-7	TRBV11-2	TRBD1	TGTGCCAGCAGCTTGTCGGACAGGGGGAACGAGCAGTACTTC	CASSLSDRGNEQYF
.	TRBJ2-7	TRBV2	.	TGTGCCAGCAGTCGGGACACCTACCGGTACGAGCAGTACTTC	CASSRDTYRYEQYF
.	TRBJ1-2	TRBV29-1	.	TGCAGCGCCCGGGAGAGGTGTGTAGGCTACACCTTC	CSARERCVGYTF
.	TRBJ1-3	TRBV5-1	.	TGCGCCAGCAGCCCGATCCTACGGGCAGCTGGAAACACCATATATTTT	CASSPILRAAGNTIYF
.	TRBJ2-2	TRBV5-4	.	TGTGCCAGCAGCTTGCAGGGGGGCACCGGGGAGCTGTTTTTT	CASSLQGGTGELFF
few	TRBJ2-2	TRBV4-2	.	TGTGCCAGCAGCCAATATGACAGTTACACCGGGGAGCTGTTTTTT	CASSQYDSYTGELFF
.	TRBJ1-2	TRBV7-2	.	TGTGCCAGCAGCGTACTAGGGATCGGAGCTAACTATGGCTACACCTTC	CASSVLGIGANYGYTF
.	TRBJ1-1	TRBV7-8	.	TGTGCCAGCAACAACGCAGGGATTGGGACTGAAGCTTTCTTT	CASNNAGIGTEAFF
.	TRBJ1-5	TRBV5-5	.	TGTGCCAGCAGCCTGGGTGTGGATGGGGGCAATCAGCCCCAGCATTTT	CASSLGVDGGNQPQHF
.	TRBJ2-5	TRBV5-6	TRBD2	TGTGCCAGCAGCTTGGGGAGTAGCGGGGTGGGCCAAGAGACCCAGTACTTC	CASSLGSSGVGQETQYF
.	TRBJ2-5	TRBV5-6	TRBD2	TGTGCCAGCAGCTTGTCGGGTGCGGGGGGCCTTGGAGAGACCCAGTACTTC	CASSLSGAGGLGETQYF
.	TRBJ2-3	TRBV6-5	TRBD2	TGTGCCAGCAGTCCAAGCGGGGGGACAGATACGCAGTATTTT	CASSPSGGTDTQYF
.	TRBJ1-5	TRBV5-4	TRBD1	TGTGCCAGCAGCGCAGGACAGGGGCGCAATCAGCCCCAGCATTTT	CASSAGQGRNQPQHF
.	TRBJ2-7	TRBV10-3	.	TGTGCCATCGCTGGACAGACCTACGAGCAGTACTTC	CAIAGQTYEQYF
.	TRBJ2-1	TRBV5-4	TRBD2	TGTGCCAGCAGCGTTAGCGGGGCAGCGTACAATGAGCAGTTCTTC	CASSVSGAAYNEQFF
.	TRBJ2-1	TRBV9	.	TGTGCCAGCAGGGCCGGGAATGAGCAGTTCTTC	CASRAGNEQFF
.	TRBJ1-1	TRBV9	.	TGTGCCAGCAGCGTAGGTCCCGGGGGGGCGCGCACTGAAGCTTTCTTT	CASSVGPGGARTEAFF
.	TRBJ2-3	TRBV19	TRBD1	TGTGCCAGTAGTATGACAGGGATTAGCACAGATACGCAGTATTTT	CASSMTGISTDTQYF
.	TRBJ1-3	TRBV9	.	TGTGCCAGCAGCCCGACCTCGGGGGCTGGGAACACCATATATTTT	CASSPTSGAGNTIYF
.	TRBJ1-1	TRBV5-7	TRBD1	TGTGCCAGCAGCCCCACTGGCAGGGGGCGATATCGCACTGAAGCTTTCTTT	CASSPTGRGRYRTEAFF
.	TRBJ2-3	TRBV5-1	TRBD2	TGCGCCAGCAGCTCAACGGGACTAGCTTCCACAGATACGCAGTATTTT	CASSSTGLASTDTQYF
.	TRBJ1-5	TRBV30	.	TGTGCCTGGAGTACGGCGGGGGTCGTCGGGACGTGGCCCCAGCATTTT	CAWSTAGVVGTWPQHF
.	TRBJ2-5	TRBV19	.	TGTGCCAGTAGTATAGGGGACGGGGTAGGGGAGACCCAGTACTTC	CASSIGDGVGETQYF
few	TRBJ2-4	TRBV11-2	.	TGTGCCAGCAGCTTAGGGGGCAGATCAGAAGCCAAAAACATTCAGTACTTC	CASSLGGRSEAKNIQYF
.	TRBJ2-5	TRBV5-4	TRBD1	TGTGCCAGCAGCCAGGGACAGGCCACCCAAGAGACCCAGTACTTC	CASSQGQATQETQYF
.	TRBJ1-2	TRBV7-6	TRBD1	TGTGCCAGCAGCCCGCAGGGGGGCTATGGCTACACCTTC	CASSPQGGYGYTF
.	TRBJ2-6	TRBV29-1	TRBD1	TGCAGCGTTAGTGGGACAGGGGTTTCTGGGGCCAACGTCCTGACTTTC	CSVSGTGVSGANVLTF
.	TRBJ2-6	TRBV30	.	TGTGCCTGGACGGGGGCGGTGGGGGCCAACGTCCTGACTTTC	CAWTGAVGANVLTF
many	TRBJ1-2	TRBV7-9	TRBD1	TGTGCCAGCAGCCCAGGGGGCTTGGAGGGCTACACCTTC	CASSPGGLEGYTF